The 21 T cell receptor beta chains given below trace back to one sample, sequenced in a study of T cell repertoires in cytomegalovirus infection. TCRdb analysed the reads with MiXCR anew, one entry per CDR3 protein. The sample lists 250,000 or so distinct CDR3 sequences, roughly 12% occurring once. The sequenced sample was PBMCs. Receptors were obtained from a human donor in good health (CMV status not recorded). Some clones in this sample may be carry-over from other donors' samples.

This clonotype was detected ten times or more. The V call is TRBV7-2, the J call TRBJ2-7; a possible D gene is TRBD1 (6 bases). This CDR3 is built from 15 residues. Germline CDR1 and CDR2: SGHTA and FQGNSA. V lost 1 base, J lost 6 bases, and 16 bases lay in between. The CDR3 DNA is TGTGCCAGCAGCTTAGAAACAGGGTTTCAAGGCGAGCAGTACTTC. It is translated as CASSLETGFQGEQYF. The full variable domain, with the rest looked up from reference TRBV7-2 and TRBJ2-7, is GAGVSQSPSNKVTEKGKDVELRCDPISGHTALYWYRQSLGQGLEFLIYFQGNSAPDKSGLPSDRFSAERTGGSVSTLTIQRTQQEDSAVYLCASSLETGFQGEQYFGPGTRLTVT.

The sample holds many counts of this clonotype. The chain is built from TRBV11-3 and TRBJ2-3, with 8 bases matching TRBD2. Looked up from germline, CDR1 is SGHNT and CDR2 is YENEEA. This CDR3 is built from 16 residues. The V segment lost 1 base and the J segment 0 bases; nucleotides outside the gene matches: 3. The CDR3 bases are TGTGCCAGCAGCTTAGCCGCTAGCGGGAGCACAGATACGCAGTATTTT. This encodes CASSLAASGSTDTQYF. The complete variable domain, with remaining parts taken from reference TRBV11-3 and TRBJ2-3, reads EAGVVQSPRYKIIEKKQPVAFWCNPISGHNTLYWYLQNLGQGPELLIRYENEEAVDDSQLPKDRFSAERLKGVDSTLKIQPAELGDSAVYLCASSLAASGSTDTQYFGPGTRLTVL.

This clonotype showed up many times. The CDR3 DNA sequence: TGTGCCAGCAGAAACAGGGGGCGAGGAGCTTTCTTT. It codes for CASRNRGRGAFF. V is TRBV6-2 or TRBV6-3 and J is TRBJ1-1, with TRBD1 matching over 9 bases. This CDR3 has 12 amino acids. CDR1 is MNHEY and CDR2 is SVGEGT in the germline V gene. V dropped 6 bases and J dropped 10; count of bases not matched to a gene: 6.

This clonotype was seen repeatedly, ten times or more. J is TRBJ2-1 and V is TRBV12-3 or TRBV12-4; no definite D call. This CDR3 contains 15 residues. The V gene lost 2 bases and the J gene lost 6 bases, with 14 bases spanning the gap. CDR3 nucleotides: TGTGCCAGCAGTTTAATGTCAAACGGCGGCAATGAGCAGTTCTTC. Its translation: CASSLMSNGGNEQFF.

This clonotype occurred many times. The chain uses TRBV7-9 and TRBJ2-3, with D perhaps TRBD2 (6 bases). CDR1 and CDR2 (germline): SEHNR, FQNEAQ (reference sequence). The V end lost 5 bases, the J end lost 4 bases, and 13 bases lay between the germline ends. This CDR3 is built from 14 residues. In DNA, the CDR3 is TGTGCCAGCAGCCACGATTGGGGGGCAGATACGCAGTATTTT. It is translated as CASSHDWGADTQYF.

V usage is TRBV20-1 and J usage is TRBJ2-3; 12 bases align to TRBD2. This CDR3 is built from 18 residues. V was pared by 4 bases and J by 2 bases, with 13 bases of the junction left unmatched. Germline V lookup: CDR1 DFQATT, CDR2 SNEGSKA (reference sequence). The CDR3: CSATLPPSGGANTDTQYF. The CDR3 nucleotides read TGCAGTGCTACCTTACCTCCTAGCGGGGGGGCCAACACAGATACGCAGTATTTT.

This clonotype has just a few counts. The V call is TRBV5-1, the J call TRBJ2-1; no firm D call. The CDR3 extends over 14 amino acids. Germline V gene data show CDR1 as SGHRS and CDR2 as YFSETQ. V was trimmed by 0 bases and J by 5 bases, leaving 9 bases between them. Written as DNA, the CDR3 is TGCGCCAGCAGCTTGGGAGGTCGGAACAATGAGCAGTTCTTC. Translation gives CASSLGGRNNEQFF.

The chain has TRBV7-2 and TRBJ2-3; unclear D gene. CDR3 length equals 14 residues. Looked up from germline, CDR1 is SGHTA and CDR2 is FQGNSA. The germline V and J ends were trimmed by 1 base and 4 bases, with 9 bases remaining between them. CDR3 sequence reads: CASSLVPGADTQYF. The CDR3 bases are TGTGCCAGCAGCTTAGTCCCAGGTGCAGATACGCAGTATTTT.

This clonotype was seen more than once but under ten times. J is TRBJ2-1 and V is TRBV12-3 or TRBV12-4; TRBD2 aligns across 7 bases. This CDR3 has 15 amino acids. Germline trimming cut 6 bases from V and 0 bases from J; bases unmatched to any gene: 5. The CDR3 spells CASRLARGSYNEQFF. The CDR3 nucleotides read TGTGCCAGCAGACTAGCGCGCGGCTCCTACAATGAGCAGTTCTTC.

This clonotype has a count of ten or more. V is TRBV29-1 and J is TRBJ2-5; 9 bases map to TRBD2. The CDR3 has 13 amino acids. Germline CDR1 and CDR2: SQVTM and ANQGSEA. The junction had 13 bases not matched to a gene; V was cut back by 3 bases and J by 14 bases. CDR3 nucleotides: TGCAGCGTTGACGGGGGCACTAGCGGGCCCACCTACTTC. This codes for CSVDGGTSGPTYF.

This clonotype was seen ten or more times. V usage is TRBV20-1 and J usage is TRBJ2-7; TRBD2 agrees at 14 bases. The CDR3 spans 14 residues. V shed 6 bases and J 5 bases; nucleotides not matched to a gene: 6. The V gene's germline CDR1 is DFQATT and CDR2 SNEGSKA (reference sequence). CDR3 region: CSANGLAGGNEQYF. CDR3 bases: TGCAGTGCCAACGGACTAGCGGGGGGCAACGAGCAGTACTTC.

This clonotype was detected many times. The chain has TRBV6-2 or TRBV6-3 and TRBJ1-1; D gene uncertain. V gave up 7 bases and J gave up 0 bases, with 12 bases separating them. The germline V gene encodes CDR1 MNHEY and CDR2 SVGEGT. There are 14 residues in the CDR3. The CDR3 loop reads CASTARVMNTEAFF. In DNA, the CDR3 is TGTGCCAGCACGGCACGGGTTATGAACACTGAAGCTTTCTTT.

CDR3: CASSADRATEAFF. CDR3 nucleotides: TGTGCCAGTAGTGCGGACAGAGCCACTGAAGCTTTCTTT. This chain links TRBV19 with TRBJ1-1, with D possibly matching TRBD1 (6 bases). CDR3 length: 13 amino acids. Between the trimmed V and J ends, which lost 5 bases and 4 bases, there was a span of 11 bases. CDR1 and CDR2 (germline): LNHDA, SQIVND (reference sequence).

This clonotype has only a few counts. CDR3 residues: CAAGQYQETQYF. In nucleotides, the CDR3 is TGTGCCGCCGGACAGTACCAAGAGACCCAGTACTTC. V and J are TRBV10-3 and TRBJ2-5; D is perhaps TRBD1 (6 bases). V was trimmed by 11 bases and J by 0 bases, leaving 10 bases between them. CDR3 length: 12 residues. Per the germline V gene, CDR1 is ENHRY and CDR2 is SYGVKD.

At least ten counts were recorded for this clonotype. The chain has TRBV12-3 or TRBV12-4 and TRBJ2-3, with D maybe TRBD1 (7 bases). The CDR3 runs to 15 residues. V was trimmed by 2 bases and J by 2 bases, leaving 11 bases between them. The CDR3 DNA reads as TGTGCCAGCAGTTTATCAGGGGGGTACACAGATACGCAGTATTTT. It codes for CASSLSGGYTDTQYF.

This clonotype was seen repeatedly, ten times or more. The chain recombines TRBV7-2 with TRBJ2-5; weak D call: TRBD1 (6 bases). V lost 0 bases to trimming and J lost 0 bases, with 11 bases between them. Germline V gives CDR1 SGHTA, CDR2 FQGNSA. The CDR3 contains 16 residues. In DNA form, the CDR3 reads TGTGCCAGCAGCTTAGCGTCCCAGGGGTACCAAGAGACCCAGTACTTC. Its protein product is CASSLASQGYQETQYF.

The table lists this clonotype with many counts. V is TRBV7-8 and J is TRBJ1-2; a weak D match, TRBD1 (6 bases). The CDR3 consists of 15 residues. The germline gives CDR1 SGHVS, CDR2 FQNEAQ. The ends were cut back, 5 bases at V and 0 bases at J, with 13 bases in the middle. CDR3 sequence (DNA): TGTGCCAGCAGCCACGGGGACACTCCTAACTATGGCTACACCTTC. It specifies CASSHGDTPNYGYTF.

This clonotype was seen only a few times. V is TRBV29-1 and J is TRBJ1-2, with D hard to call. The V end lost 1 base, the J end lost 1 base, and 4 bases lay between the germline ends. This CDR3 is 12 amino acids long. Germline V CDR1 and CDR2: SQVTM, ANQGSEA. This CDR3 is CSVEGDNYGYTF. DNA of the CDR3: TGCAGCGTTGAAGGGGATAACTATGGCTACACCTTC. The full variable domain, rest sourced from reference TRBV29-1 and TRBJ1-2, is SAVISQKPSRDICQRGTSLTIQCQVDSQVTMMFWYRQQPGQSLTLIATANQGSEATYESGFVIDKFPISRPNLTFSTLTVSNMSPEDSSIYLCSVEGDNYGYTFGSGTRLTVV.

This clonotype was observed a handful of times. The chain is built from TRBV29-1 and TRBJ1-5; D is ambiguous. In germline, CDR1 is SQVTM, CDR2 ANQGSEA. The CDR3 loop spans 13 amino acids. Trimming pared 6 bases from V and 0 bases from J, leaving 9 bases between. The CDR3 protein is CSVQEISNQPQHF. The CDR3 coding sequence is TGCAGCGTCCAGGAGATTAGCAATCAGCCCCAGCATTTT.

This chain joins TRBV29-1 and TRBJ2-1; a possible D gene is TRBD1 (6 bases). The germline V and J ends were trimmed by 7 bases and 8 bases, with 15 bases remaining between them. Germline values: CDR1 SQVTM, CDR2 ANQGSEA. The CDR3 length is 12 residues. The CDR3 loop is CSAQGRWDEQFF. The CDR3 DNA reads as TGCAGCGCCCAGGGGCGGTGGGATGAGCAGTTCTTC.

This clonotype was detected a few times. The V gene is TRBV4-3, the J gene TRBJ1-2; D not certain. CDR1 is LGHNA, CDR2 YSLEER, per germline. V was trimmed by 2 bases and J by 5 bases, leaving 18 bases between them. The CDR3 is made up of 16 amino acids. The CDR3 is CASSQSAAGVGYGYTF. The CDR3 bases are TGCGCCAGCAGCCAATCTGCTGCGGGCGTCGGGTATGGCTACACCTTC.